Each of the 17 T cell receptor beta chains below was sequenced from the same sample in a study of tumor-infiltrating lymphocytes in primary liver carcinoma. The approximately 20-31 mg bulk tissue piece was not sorted before simultaneous RNA and DNA extraction. Synthesis of TCR beta cDNA was carried out from 500 ng total RNA with a constant-region primer. Nested multiplex PCR, run for three rounds with slightly modified ARM-PCR, yielded TCR beta libraries. A C-beta reverse primer and TRBV1-TRBV30 forward primers served in each of the first two PCR rounds, at 10 cycles apiece. TCRdb used MiXCR to reprocess the multiplex PCR reads, holding one entry per CDR3 protein. This repertoire shows 25,000 to 35,000 distinct CDR3 sequences, around 71% found once; its top ten account for roughly 30%. Sequenced: liver tumor tissue from sampling region 3. Stated subset: tumor region T3, left-lateral pole. The receptors originated from a woman younger than 45 with primary liver carcinoma and hepatitis B virus infection.

On this clonotype: One end of the junction does not line up with germline, which may come from a read error. This sequence joins TRBV7-9 and TRBJ2-5, with D unclear. The CDR3 is 14 residues long. CDR1 and CDR2 (germline): SEHNR, FQNEAQ (reference sequence). CDR3 sequence (DNA): TGTACCAGCAGCTTATCGGGCGGCCAAGAGATCCAGTACTTC. Its translation: CTSSLSGGQEIQYF.

In the case of this clonotype: One end of the junction is discordant with germline, which a read error may explain. This rearrangement joins TRBV11-2 to TRBJ2-2, with D maybe TRBD2 (5 bases). This CDR3 is 15 amino acids long. CDR1 and CDR2 (germline): SGHAT, FQNNGV. The CDR3 reads CASSPPQGPTGELSF. DNA for the CDR3: TGTGCCAGCAGCCCTCCGCAAGGACCGACCGGGGAGCTATCGTTT.

This clonotype was seen at least ten times. V is TRBV11-2 and J is TRBJ2-7; D is undetermined. Deletions cut 1 base from V and 3 bases from J, with 7 bases between. This CDR3 comprises 13 residues. Germline V gene sequence: CDR1 SGHAT, CDR2 FQNNGV. CDR3 amino acids: CASSLGSNYEQYF. The DNA for the CDR3 is TGTGCCAGCAGCTTAGGCTCAAACTACGAGCAGTACTTC.

Points on this clonotype: A much larger clone sits a single nucleotide away, making a read error possible. The gene calls are TRBV7-3 and TRBJ2-2; D unresolved. V was shortened by 5 bases and J by 6 bases, with 10 bases between the two germline ends. The V gene's germline CDR1 is SGHTA and CDR2 FQGTGA. The CDR3 runs to 13 residues. The chain's CDR3 is CASSPRFSGELFF. In nucleotides, the CDR3 is TGTGCCAGCAGCCCAAGGTTCTCCGGGGAGCTGTTTTTT.

The table lists this clonotype with many counts. V usage is TRBV11-2 and J usage is TRBJ1-3; D is possibly TRBD1 (6 bases). Per the germline V gene, CDR1 is SGHAT and CDR2 is FQNNGV. Trimming left V 5 bases short and J 4 bases short, with 12 bases between. CDR3 size: 14 residues. Here the CDR3 DNA reads TGTGCCAGCAGCCCCGGGGGGCGAGGAAACACCATATATTTT. Translated: CASSPGGRGNTIYF. The variable domain in full, completed from reference TRBV11-2 and TRBJ1-3, reads EAGVAQSPRYKIIEKRQSVAFWCNPISGHATLYWYQQILGQGPKLLIQFQNNGVVDDSQLPKDRFSAERLKGVDSTLKIQPAKLEDSAVYLCASSPGGRGNTIYFGEGSWLTVV.

On this clonotype: Given the absence of the conserved phenylalanine or tryptophan at the CDR3 end, a read error is likely. This chain links TRBV6-5 with TRBJ2-1, with D unclear. V was shortened by 6 bases and J by 7 bases, with 13 bases between the two germline ends. The CDR3 spans 13 residues. CDR1 is MNHEY and CDR2 is SVGAGI in the germline V gene. The CDR3: CASSLRRPNEQFL. The CDR3 DNA sequence: TGTGCCAGCAGCCTCAGACGACCGAATGAGCAGTTCTTA.

Regarding this clonotype: A clone one base away is much larger, so this may be a read error. The V gene is TRBV28, the J gene TRBJ2-1; the D gene is possibly TRBD2 (5 bases). V lost 3 bases and J lost 6, with 15 bases in between. The germline V gene encodes CDR1 MDHEN and CDR2 SYDVKM. The CDR3 spans 15 residues. In DNA form, the CDR3 reads TGTGCCAGCAGTTTCGTGGTAGCGAGACGCAATGAGCAGTTCTTC. As protein: CASSFVVARRNEQFF.

Comment on this clonotype: A much more abundant neighbour one base away suggests this may be a read error. This chain joins TRBV11-3 and TRBJ2-5, with D tentatively TRBD2 (6 bases). Germline CDR1 is SGHNT and CDR2 is YENEEA. This CDR3 is 15 amino acids long. The CDR3 DNA reads TGTGCCGGCAGCCCCAGGACTACCCGAGACTGGACCCAGTACTTC. Its protein is CAGSPRTTRDWTQYF.

Of note for this clonotype: The conserved phenylalanine or tryptophan is not found at the CDR3 terminus, so this likely reflects a read error. This chain links TRBV29-1 with TRBJ2-5; D is possibly TRBD2 (6 bases). CDR1 is SQVTM and CDR2 is ANQGSEA in the germline V gene. Trimming shortened V by 4 bases and J by 4 bases, and 10 bases separated the two germline ends. The CDR3 runs 12 residues. The CDR3 nucleotides are TGCAGCGTTGGGAGGGAGGCAGAGACCCAGTACTCC. Residues: CSVGREAETQYS.

This clonotype was counted ten times or more. This chain joins TRBV11-2 and TRBJ2-1; D is ambiguous. The CDR3 extends over 14 amino acids. CDR1 and CDR2 from the germline V gene are SGHAT and FQNNGV. The V end was cut by 0 bases, the J end by 6 bases, with 9 bases between. In nucleotides, the CDR3 is TGTGCCAGCAGCTTAGATGGGAACCGCAATGAGCAGTTCTTC. As protein: CASSLDGNRNEQFF.

Note on this clonotype: The junction and the germline gene differ at one end; a read error may be behind it. The chain has TRBV6-2 or TRBV6-3 and TRBJ2-7, with 13 nucleotides matching TRBD2. Germline V gene sequence: CDR1 MNHEY, CDR2 SVGEGT. CDR3 length equals 15 residues. CDR3 loop: CVSGSGTSGKYEQYF. For the CDR3, the DNA is TGTGTCAGCGGCTCCGGGACTAGCGGGAAATACGAGCAGTACTTC.

As regards this clonotype: This is likely a read error, given that the CDR3 carries no conserved phenylalanine or tryptophan at its end. The genes are TRBV11-2 and TRBJ1-6; no firm D call. The CDR3 length is 13 residues. Germline V CDR1 and CDR2: SGHAT, FQNNGV. For the CDR3, the DNA is TGTGCCAGCAACTTAGATCCTAATTCACCCCTCCACGTT. Translation: CASNLDPNSPLHV.

Notes on this clonotype: A much larger clone is a single base away; this may be a read error. The missing conserved phenylalanine or tryptophan at the end of this CDR3 makes a read error likely. J is TRBJ2-1 and V is TRBV11-3; D unclear. CDR1 SGHNT and CDR2 YENEEA come from the germline V gene. This CDR3 spans 12 amino acids. V was pared by 5 bases and J by 12 bases, with 14 bases between. The CDR3 nucleotides are TGTGCCAGCAGCAGAACAACCTTTATGCAGTTCCTC. As protein: CASSRTTFMQFL.

The rearrangement joins TRBV11-2 to TRBJ1-1; D might be TRBD1 (6 bases). The CDR3 is 20 amino acids. Trimming took off 6 bases at V and 2 bases at J, with 31 bases between the two ends. The germline gives CDR1 SGHAT, CDR2 FQNNGV. The CDR3 DNA reads as TGTGCCAGCAGAGCTCGGGACAAGGGGCGCAAGATGTGGAGTAACACTGAAGCTTTCTTT. Protein: CASRARDKGRKMWSNTEAFF.

The rearrangement joins TRBV11-2 to TRBJ2-5; 8 nucleotides line up with TRBD1. The CDR3 consists of 16 residues. From germline, CDR1 is SGHAT and CDR2 FQNNGV. The V segment lost 2 bases and the J segment 5 bases; nucleotides outside the gene matches: 10. DNA of the CDR3: TGTGCCAGCAGCTTAACAGCAGGGGGCTCAGAGGAGACCCAGTACTTC. This translates into CASSLTAGGSEETQYF.

The chain couples TRBV6-2 or TRBV6-3 to TRBJ2-7; 10 bases are a match to TRBD1. Germline V gene data show CDR1 as MNHEY and CDR2 as SVGEGT. This CDR3 is 17 amino acids long. CDR3 bases: TGTACCAACACTTCGACAGGGGGCAACCTCGCGTCCTACGAGCAGTACTTC. This gives the protein CTNTSTGGNLASYEQYF.

Concerning this clonotype itself: The missing conserved phenylalanine or tryptophan at the end of this CDR3 makes a read error likely. The chain carries TRBV4-3 and TRBJ2-1; D ambiguous. Germline values: CDR1 LGHNA, CDR2 YSLEER. CDR3 length: 14 residues. The CDR3 DNA follows: TGCGCCTGCAGCCACACAGAGTTGGTCAATGTGCAGTTCCTC. Its protein product is CACSHTELVNVQFL.